The clone carrying this T cell receptor (beta chain) has more than one count but fewer than ten. Its antigen remains unidentified. This record comes from a study of T-cell memory formation after mild COVID-19. Background on the study: The study found TCR clusters largely donor specific.

CDR3 length equals 13 residues. V was shortened by 7 bases and J by 1 base, with 10 bases between the two germline ends. CDR1 and CDR2 from the germline V gene are PRHDT and FYEKMQ (reference sequence). MiXCR, applied by TCRdb to the 5' RACE reads, yields one record per CDR3 protein. The sample includes fewer than 700,000 distinct CDR3 sequences, roughly a fifth of them seen just once. Study-level findings and limits: Contracting CD4+ clones sat mainly in CM and EM; CD8+ in EMRA. Balance between CD4 and CD8 was seen in clones contracting day 15 to 85, and a CD4+ lean was seen in later expanders.

The specimen was PBMCs or a T cell subset sorted from them (not recorded which). The rearrangement joins TRBV13 to TRBJ2-5; D is possibly TRBD1 (6 bases). The source is an adult woman who had mild COVID-19 (a few samples of this study predate the infection). Cell type and time point are not known. The CDR3 nucleotides are TGTGCCAGCACCGTGACAGGCCAAGAGACCCAGTACTTC. Translating gives CASTVTGQETQYF.